This T cell receptor (beta chain) stems from a study of blood T cell repertoires in COVID-19. For the study at large: The study drew acute and convalescent COVID-19 samples from the United States, Italy and Spain. Sample material is recorded as cDNA or gDNA derived from T cells, B-cell-depleted T cells, or PBMCs.

This clone was detected only a few times. Patients at the Seattle site were enrolled during active infection and followed longitudinally. Original methodology: Amplified reference gene primers provided the basis for estimating nucleated cell counts. Produced via immunoSEQ multiplex PCR; TCRdb's table is partial and in-frame only. V and J calls and clone size are copied from that table; D and trimming were computed from the DNA. Of roughly 380,000 clones listed, around 89% are singletons. The CDR3 spans 14 residues. V lost 5 bases to trimming and J lost 3 bases, with 14 bases between them. The germline gives CDR1 MNHEY, CDR2 SMNVEV (reference sequence).

This sequence was found in a woman between 40 and 50 years old with COVID-19, enrolled during active disease. Sample: peripheral blood. The J gene is TRBJ2-7, the V gene TRBV27; TRBD1 might be the D (6 bases). CDR3 nucleotides: TGTGCCAGCAGTCTCGGACAGCGGAGCTACGAGCAGTACTTC. Translating it yields CASSLGQRSYEQYF.